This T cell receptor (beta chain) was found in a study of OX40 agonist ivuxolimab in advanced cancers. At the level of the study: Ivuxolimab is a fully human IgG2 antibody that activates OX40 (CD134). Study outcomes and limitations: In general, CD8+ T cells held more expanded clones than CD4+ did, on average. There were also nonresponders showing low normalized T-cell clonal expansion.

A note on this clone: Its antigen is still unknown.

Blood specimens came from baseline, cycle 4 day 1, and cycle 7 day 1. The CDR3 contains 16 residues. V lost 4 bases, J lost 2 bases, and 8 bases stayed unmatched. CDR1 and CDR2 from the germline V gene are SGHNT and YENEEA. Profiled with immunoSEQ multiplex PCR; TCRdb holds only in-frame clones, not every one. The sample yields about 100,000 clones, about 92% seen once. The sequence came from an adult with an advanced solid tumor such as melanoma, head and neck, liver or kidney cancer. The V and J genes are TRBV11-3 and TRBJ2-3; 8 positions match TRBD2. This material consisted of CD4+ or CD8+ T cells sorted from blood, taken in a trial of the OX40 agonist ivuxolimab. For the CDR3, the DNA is TGTGCCAGCAGCTCTCTTAGCGGGACCTACACAGATACGCAGTATTTT. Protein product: CASSSLSGTYTDTQYF.